The next 12 T cell receptor beta chains were all read from a single sample in a study of shared clonotypes between healthy human individuals. CD45RO-negative, CCR7-positively selected cells formed the naive CD8 fraction, excluding terminally differentiated effector memory CD45RA+ cells. The repertoire was sequenced with immunoSEQ multiplex PCR; TCRdb's copy has only in-frame clones and lacks some. Of approximately 1.9 million clones listed, around 95% are singletons. The sample was naive CD8+ T cells from PBMCs. The receptors here all came from a man aged 18 to 29 in good health. Some clones in this sample may be carry-over from other donors' samples.

V usage is TRBV5-6 and J usage is TRBJ1-2, with 10 positions matching TRBD1. From germline, CDR1 is SGHDT and CDR2 YYEEEE. This CDR3 has 16 amino acids. Losses at the gene ends were 4 bases for V and 4 bases for J; bases not matched to a gene: 10. The DNA of the CDR3 is TGTGCCAGCAGCCAAGGGACAGGGGTCCCTAGCTATGGCTACACCTTC. This sequence encodes CASSQGTGVPSYGYTF.

This chain links TRBV16 with TRBJ1-5, with no clear D. The CDR3 is 14 residues long. Germline assignment: CDR1 KGHSY and CDR2 FQNENV. Trimming left V 4 bases short and J 0 bases short, with 7 bases between. The CDR3 spells CASSPEVSNQPQHF. The CDR3 DNA is TGTGCCAGCAGCCCCGAGGTTAGCAATCAGCCCCAGCATTTT.

V gene TRBV6-6 combines with J gene TRBJ2-7; D possibly corresponds to TRBD2 (6 bases). The V end lost 5 bases, the J end lost 5 bases, and 19 bases lay between the germline ends. This CDR3 spans 15 amino acids. CDR1 is MNHNY and CDR2 is SVGAGI in the germline V gene (reference sequence). In DNA form, the CDR3 reads TGTGCCAGCAGTCACCCTGGACGGGCGGGGCACGAGCAGTACTTC. This sequence encodes CASSHPGRAGHEQYF.

This chain uses TRBV9 with TRBJ2-7, with D perhaps matching TRBD1 (6 bases). CDR3 size: 14 residues. The ends were cut back, 5 bases at V and 5 bases at J, with 17 bases in the middle. The germline gives CDR1 SGDLS, CDR2 YYNGEE. The DNA for the CDR3 is TGTGCCAGCAGTTGGACAGAGGGTCGCAACGAGCAGTACTTC. Its translation: CASSWTEGRNEQYF.

The chain combines TRBV2 with TRBJ2-5, with 10 bases identical to TRBD2. V trimming: 6 bases; J trimming: 4 bases; junction bases outside the gene matches: 8. The CDR3 loop spans 15 amino acids. Germline CDR1 reads SNHLY; CDR2 reads FYNNEI. Written as DNA, the CDR3 is TGTGCCAGCAGATACCTAGCGGGAGTAGGAGAGACCCAGTACTTC. Its translation is CASRYLAGVGETQYF.

As to this clone: Within the sample, other DNA sequences also encode this same CDR3. This chain connects TRBV29-1 to TRBJ2-7; D may be TRBD2 (6 bases). V was cut by 7 bases and J by 2 bases, with 12 bases left in between. CDR3 size: 12 residues. Germline V gives CDR1 SQVTM, CDR2 ANQGSEA. The CDR3 here is CSARDSPYEQYF. The DNA for the CDR3 is TGCAGCGCTCGGGACTCGCCCTACGAGCAGTACTTC.

The gene calls are TRBV11-2 and TRBJ2-7; tentative D call: TRBD1 (6 bases). CDR3 length equals 14 residues. Germline V gene sequence: CDR1 SGHAT, CDR2 FQNNGV. The V and J ends lost 4 bases and 7 bases respectively, with 17 bases between them. The CDR3 loop reads CASSYRDTRGEQYF. CDR3 sequence (DNA): TGTGCCAGCAGCTACCGGGACACCAGAGGGGAGCAGTACTTC. The variable domain in full, completed from reference TRBV11-2 and TRBJ2-7, reads EAGVAQSPRYKIIEKRQSVAFWCNPISGHATLYWYQQILGQGPKLLIQFQNNGVVDDSQLPKDRFSAERLKGVDSTLKIQPAKLEDSAVYLCASSYRDTRGEQYFGPGTRLTVT.

This chain connects TRBV19 to TRBJ2-2, with 11 bases aligning to TRBD1. With V trimmed by 9 bases and J by 1 base, 7 bases remained unmatched. This CDR3 contains 16 residues. In germline, CDR1 is LNHDA, CDR2 SQIVND (reference sequence). CDR3 loop: CASLGQGAMNTGELFF. CDR3 bases: TGTGCCAGCCTCGGACAGGGGGCAATGAACACCGGGGAGCTGTTTTTT.

The chain joins TRBV4-1 to TRBJ1-4; tentative D call: TRBD1 (6 bases). CDR1 MGHRA and CDR2 YSYEKL come from the germline V gene. This CDR3 spans 16 amino acids. V lost 5 bases and J 6 bases, leaving 19 bases between the germline ends. The CDR3 DNA is TGCGCCAGCAGCAACCGAGGGGGGGACATGCATGAAAAACTGTTTTTT. Translation gives CASSNRGGDMHEKLFF.

This chain joins TRBV19 and TRBJ2-1, with 9 positions matching TRBD2. The CDR3 is 15 residues long. With 9 bases clipped from V and 9 bases from J, the junction kept 15 bases outside the gene matches. Germline CDR1 LNHDA, CDR2 SQIVND (reference sequence). CDR3 nucleotide sequence: TGTGCCAGCTCCCCATTTAGCGGGGGTTTATCTGAGCAGTTCTTC. Amino acids: CASSPFSGGLSEQFF.

This chain links TRBV7-3 with TRBJ2-1; either TRBD1 or TRBD2 may supply D (5 bases each). Between the trimmed V and J ends, which lost 8 bases and 7 bases, there was a span of 24 bases. The CDR3 is 16 residues long. CDR1 is SGHTA, CDR2 FQGTGA, per germline. The CDR3 DNA reads as TGTGCCAGCGCTCCCAAAATGACCCAGGGAGAGAATGAGCAGTTCTTC. Residues: CASAPKMTQGENEQFF.

For this clone: Other nucleotide sequences from this sample produce the same CDR3. This rearrangement joins TRBV27 to TRBJ1-1; 9 positions agree with TRBD1. Trimming at V came to 0 bases and at J to 4 bases, leaving 3 bases not matched to a gene. Germline V gene data show CDR1 as MNHEY and CDR2 as SMNVEV (reference sequence). This CDR3 spans 15 amino acids. The CDR3 loop reads CASSLSGTGSTEAFF. For the CDR3, the DNA is TGTGCCAGCAGTTTATCTGGGACAGGGTCCACTGAAGCTTTCTTT.